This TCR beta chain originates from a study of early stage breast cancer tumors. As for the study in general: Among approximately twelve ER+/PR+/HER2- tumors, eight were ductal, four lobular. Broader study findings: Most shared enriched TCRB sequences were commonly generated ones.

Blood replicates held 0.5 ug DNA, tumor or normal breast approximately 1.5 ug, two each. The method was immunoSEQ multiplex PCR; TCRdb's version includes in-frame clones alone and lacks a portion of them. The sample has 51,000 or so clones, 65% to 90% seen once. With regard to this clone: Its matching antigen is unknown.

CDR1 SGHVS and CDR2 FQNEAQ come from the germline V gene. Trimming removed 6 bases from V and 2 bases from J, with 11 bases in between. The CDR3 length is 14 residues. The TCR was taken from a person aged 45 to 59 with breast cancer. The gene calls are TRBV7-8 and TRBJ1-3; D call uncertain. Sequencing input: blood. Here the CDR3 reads CASSRTTAGNTIYF. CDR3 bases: TGTGCCAGCAGTCGAACTACGGCTGGAAACACCATATATTTT. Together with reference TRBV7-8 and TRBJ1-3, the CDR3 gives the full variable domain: GAGVSQSPRYKVAKRGQDVALRCDPISGHVSLFWYQQALGQGPEFLTYFQNEAQLDKSGLPSDRFFAERPEGSVSTLKIQRTQQEDSAVYLCASSRTTAGNTIYFGEGSWLTVV.